The table lists the clone carrying this T cell receptor (beta chain) with many counts. Its antigen remains unknown. The authors ran a second PCR of roughly 6 to 11 cycles using a sample-barcoded 5' primer and a J-beta primer mix. TCRdb re-called the 5' RACE reads with MiXCR, one entry per CDR3 protein. The sample has about 650,000 distinct CDR3 sequences, 32% seen once. The entry originates in a study of blood T cells in healthy people across ages. General observations from the study: Roughly linear age-related decline in beta diversity appeared, significant by age around 38. Versus aged donors, long-lived donors had higher diversity and more naive CD4+ cells.

Healthy Caucasians from Russia aged roughly 6 to 95 served as donors. Isolation recovered at least 6.5 million PBMCs from every sample. CDR1 and CDR2 (germline): SGHTA, FQGNSA. The junction had 14 bases not matched to a gene; V was cut back by 1 base and J by 12 bases. The CDR3 is made up of 16 amino acids. The chain links TRBV7-2 to TRBJ2-1, with 8 bases matching TRBD2. The receptor comes from a woman aged 80 or older in good health. The material sequenced was blood. CDR3 in amino acids: CASSLDGGGTNRGQFF. CDR3 DNA: TGTGCCAGCAGCTTAGACGGCGGGGGGACCAATAGGGGGCAGTTCTTC.